One sample yielded the 8 T cell receptor beta chains listed below, sequenced in a study of type 1 regulatory T cells (dated by TCRdb to the early 2020s). These receptors have no identified antigens. TCRdb records Illumina MiSeq as the sequencer. TCRdb reprocessed the public reads (quality trimming at Q25 with fastp, clone calling with MiXCR) and kept in-frame beta chains. Each entry is one CDR3 protein sequence, shown with its most common DNA and genes. This sample comprises roughly 71,000 distinct CDR3 sequences, around 60% of them detected only once. Together, the top ten hold 6% to 9% of the sample. The sequenced sample consisted of cultured T cells, either the whole culture or a sorted T cell fraction (not recorded which). According to the study, the label for this sample's cell subset or site signals: Tr1-enriched cell product generated in vitro against host alloantigens. These receptors were collected from a human donor in good health.

This clonotype occurred once. The chain combines TRBV18 with TRBJ2-3; D is possibly TRBD2 (7 bases). The V and J ends lost 3 bases and 3 bases respectively, with 19 bases between them. CDR1 is KGHSH, CDR2 LQKENI, per germline. The CDR3 totals 17 residues. The CDR3 DNA reads TGTGCCAGCTCACCCCGGGGCGGGGGCCCCTCGACAGATACGCAGTATTTT. Translated, it gives CASSPRGGGPSTDTQYF.

The rearrangement links TRBV10-3 to TRBJ1-2; possible D gene TRBD1, 5 bases. The V end was cut by 0 bases, the J end by 6 bases, with 11 bases between. There are 14 residues in the CDR3. The germline CDR1 and CDR2 sequences are ENHRY and SYGVKD. CDR3 in amino acids: CAISESGDFHGYTF. CDR3 sequence (DNA): TGTGCCATCAGTGAGTCGGGGGATTTCCATGGCTACACCTTC.

This chain joins TRBV18 and TRBJ2-7; D is unresolved. Trimming took 6 bases from V and 6 from J, leaving 12 bases between them. Germline CDR1 KGHSH, CDR2 LQKENI. The CDR3 has 12 amino acids. The CDR3 spells CASSSPPAEQYF. The CDR3 nucleotides are TGTGCCAGCTCCTCCCCCCCCGCCGAGCAGTACTTC.

This clonotype was seen only a few times. This sequence joins TRBV29-1 and TRBJ2-3; 11 bases agree with TRBD2. The CDR3 runs 14 residues. With 4 bases clipped from V and 5 bases from J, the junction kept 5 bases outside the gene matches. CDR1 and CDR2 (germline): SQVTM, ANQGSEA. The CDR3 loop reads CSVGIAGGEDTQYF. The CDR3, as DNA: TGCAGCGTTGGGATAGCGGGAGGGGAAGATACGCAGTATTTT.

This clonotype was seen a handful of times. This CDR3 reads CSAIEGGYYDEQYF. The CDR3 nucleotides read TGCAGTGCCATCGAGGGGGGGTACTACGACGAGCAGTACTTC. V gene TRBV20-1 combines with J gene TRBJ2-7; TRBD2 might be the D (7 bases). CDR1 DFQATT and CDR2 SNEGSKA come from the germline V gene (reference sequence). Trimming shortened V by 6 bases and J by 5 bases, and 20 bases separated the two germline ends. The CDR3 loop spans 14 amino acids.

The J gene is TRBJ2-1, the V gene TRBV20-1, with D perhaps matching TRBD2 (5 bases). Germline V CDR1 and CDR2: DFQATT, SNEGSKA (reference sequence). The V end was cut by 0 bases, the J end by 7 bases, with 13 bases between. This CDR3 has 14 amino acids. The CDR3 nucleotides are TGCAGTGCTAGAGATGGCGACTATTGGAATGAGCAGTTCTTC. Its protein product is CSARDGDYWNEQFF.

This clonotype has just one count. CDR3: CASSVTGTRINEQFF. DNA of the CDR3: TGTGCCAGTAGTGTAACCGGGACTAGAATAAATGAGCAGTTCTTC. The chain uses TRBV19 and TRBJ2-1; 8 nucleotides match TRBD2. The CDR3 spans 15 residues. Trimming removed 5 bases from V and 7 bases from J; junction bases left unmatched: 10. From germline, CDR1 is LNHDA and CDR2 SQIVND (reference sequence). Filled out from reference TRBV19 and TRBJ2-1, the complete variable domain reads DGGITQSPKYLFRKEGQNVTLSCEQNLNHDAMYWYRQDPGQGLRLIYYSQIVNDFQKGDIAEGYSVSREKKESFPLTVTSAQKNPTAFYLCASSVTGTRINEQFFGPGTRLTVL.

This chain links TRBV12-3 or TRBV12-4 with TRBJ2-1; 12 positions match TRBD2. This CDR3 has 18 residues. Unmatched junction bases numbered 12, after V lost 1 base and J lost 8 bases. The CDR3, as DNA: TGTGCCAGCAGTTTAGTCGACCTAGCGGGAGGGCTGGGGGATGAGCAGTTCTTC. The encoded protein is CASSLVDLAGGLGDEQFF.